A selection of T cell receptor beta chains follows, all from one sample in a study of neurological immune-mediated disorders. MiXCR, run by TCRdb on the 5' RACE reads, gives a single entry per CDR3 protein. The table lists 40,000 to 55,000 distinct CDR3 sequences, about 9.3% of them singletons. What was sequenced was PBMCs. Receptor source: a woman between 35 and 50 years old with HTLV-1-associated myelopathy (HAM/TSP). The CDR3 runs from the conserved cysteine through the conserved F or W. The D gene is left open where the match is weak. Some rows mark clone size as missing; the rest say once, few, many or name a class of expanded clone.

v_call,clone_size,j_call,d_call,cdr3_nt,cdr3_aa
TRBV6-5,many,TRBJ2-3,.,TGTGCCAGCAGTTACTCGAGAGTGGGGACAGATACGCAGTATTTT,CASSYSRVGTDTQYF
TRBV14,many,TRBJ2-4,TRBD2,TGTGCCAGCAGCCATAGCGGGGCCGGCATTCAGTACTTC,CASSHSGAGIQYF
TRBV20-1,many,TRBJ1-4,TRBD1,TGCAGTGCTCTGGGAGGGGGCGAACTGTTTTTT,CSALGGGELFF
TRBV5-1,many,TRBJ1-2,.,TGCGCCAGCAGCTCCCCGTCGGGGGGGGCGTATGGCTACACCTTC,CASSSPSGGAYGYTF
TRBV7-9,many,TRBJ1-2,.,TGTGCCAGCAGCTTGGGGGGGATTGATTATGGCTACACCTTC,CASSLGGIDYGYTF
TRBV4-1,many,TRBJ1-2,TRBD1,TGCGCCAGCAGCCAAGCATCTCGACTTCAGGACAGGGATGGCTACACCTTC,CASSQASRLQDRDGYTF
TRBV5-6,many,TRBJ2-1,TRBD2,TGTGCCAGCAGGCCGGGGACTAGCGGGGGACGGGAGCAGTTCTTC,CASRPGTSGGREQFF
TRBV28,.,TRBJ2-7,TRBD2,TGTGCCAGCAGTCCGATAGCGGGAGGGCCAGACGAGCAGTACTTC,CASSPIAGGPDEQYF
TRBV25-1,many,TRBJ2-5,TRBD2,TGTGCCAGCAGTCATCAGCGGGGGGGCCAGACCCAGTACTTC,CASSHQRGGQTQYF
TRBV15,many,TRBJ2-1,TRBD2,TGTGCCACCAGCAGAGTCACTAGCGGGGTGAGTGAGCAGTTCTTC,CATSRVTSGVSEQFF
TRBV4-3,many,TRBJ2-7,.,TGCGCCAGCAGCCAAGATTGGCAAGGCTACGAGCAGTACTTC,CASSQDWQGYEQYF
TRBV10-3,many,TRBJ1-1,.,TGTGCCATCAGTGTTAAGGGGGGCACTGAAGCTTTCTTT,CAISVKGGTEAFF
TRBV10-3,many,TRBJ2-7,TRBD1,TGTGCCACAAGAGGACCCGGGACAGACTACGAGCAGTACTTC,CATRGPGTDYEQYF
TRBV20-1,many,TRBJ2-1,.,TGCAGTGCTGAAACAGACTACAATGAGCAGTTCTTC,CSAETDYNEQFF
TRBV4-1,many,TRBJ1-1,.,TGCGCCAGCAGCCAATGGGAGATGAACACTGAAGCTTTCTTT,CASSQWEMNTEAFF
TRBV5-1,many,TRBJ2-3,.,TGCGCCAGCAGCTTGGCCTCTAACAGGGCGGATACGCAGTATTTT,CASSLASNRADTQYF
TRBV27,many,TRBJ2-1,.,TGTGCCAGCACCAAAGGGGGGTGGGGCAATGAGCAGTTCTTC,CASTKGGWGNEQFF
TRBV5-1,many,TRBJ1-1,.,TGCGCCAGCCGCCGCTCCGTGGTCACTGAAGCTTTCTTT,CASRRSVVTEAFF
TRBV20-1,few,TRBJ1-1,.,TGCAGTGCTAAAGAGGCGTTTGACACTGAAGCTTTCTTT,CSAKEAFDTEAFF
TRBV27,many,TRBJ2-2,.,TGTGCCAGCAGCCTTAACCCGAACACCGGGGAGCTGTTTTTT,CASSLNPNTGELFF
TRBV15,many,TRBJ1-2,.,TGTGCCACCAGCAGAGACCCGGGGTCGGGATATGGCTACACCTTC,CATSRDPGSGYGYTF
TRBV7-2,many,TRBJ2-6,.,TGTGCCAGCAGCTTCAGGGGCCCCTCTGGGGCCAACGTCCTGACTTTC,CASSFRGPSGANVLTF
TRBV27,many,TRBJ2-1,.,TGTGCCAGCAGTTTAGCGGAGTCGGCCGCCAATGAGCAGTTCTTC,CASSLAESAANEQFF
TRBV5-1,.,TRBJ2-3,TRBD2,TGCGCCAGCAGCTATAATAGCGGGGGGGACAGCACTGATACGCAGTATTTT,CASSYNSGGDSTDTQYF
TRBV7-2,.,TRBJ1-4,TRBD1,TGTGCCAGCAGCCAACAGGGGGGGCAGTCTGAAAAACTGTTTTTT,CASSQQGGQSEKLFF
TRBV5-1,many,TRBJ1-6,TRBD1,TGCGCCAGCAGCTCGCCGGGACAGGGTTACTCACCCCTCCACTTT,CASSSPGQGYSPLHF
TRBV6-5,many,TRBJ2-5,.,TGTGCCAGCAGTTACTCGCAGGGTTCAGAGACCCAGTACTTC,CASSYSQGSETQYF
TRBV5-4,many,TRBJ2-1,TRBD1,TGTGCCAGCAGCCGGGACAGGGGGCTAGGTGAGCAGTTCTTC,CASSRDRGLGEQFF
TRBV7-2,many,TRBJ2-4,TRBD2,TGTGCCAGCAGCTATTCTAGCGGGGGCACCAAAAACATTCAGTACTTC,CASSYSSGGTKNIQYF
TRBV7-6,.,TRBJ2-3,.,TGTGCCAGCAGCTTAGGACAGGCAAATACGCAGTATTTT,CASSLGQANTQYF
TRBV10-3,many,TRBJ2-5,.,TGTGCCATCAGTTCTCGGGGGCCGCAAGAGACCCAGTACTTC,CAISSRGPQETQYF
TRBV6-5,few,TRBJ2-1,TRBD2,TGTGCCAGCGGCTGGTTGACTAGCGGGGGAGTTGAGCAGTTCTTC,CASGWLTSGGVEQFF
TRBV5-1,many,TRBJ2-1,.,TGCGCCAGCAGCTTGGACTCCAACAATGAGCAGTTCTTC,CASSLDSNNEQFF
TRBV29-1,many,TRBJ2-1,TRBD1,TGCAGCGTTGAAGGACAGGGATACAATGAGCAGTTCTTC,CSVEGQGYNEQFF
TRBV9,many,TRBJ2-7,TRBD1,TGTGCCAGCAGCCCTCGGACAGGGCTGGGGTCATACGAGCAGTACTTC,CASSPRTGLGSYEQYF
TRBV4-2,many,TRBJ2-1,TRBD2,TGTGCCAGCAGCCAAGGACTAGCGGGGGGGAGCTCCTACAATGAGCAGTTCTTC,CASSQGLAGGSSYNEQFF
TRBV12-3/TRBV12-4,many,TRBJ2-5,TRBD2,TGTGCCAGCAAACTAGCGGCTTCCCGGTACCAAGAGACCCAGTACTTC,CASKLAASRYQETQYF
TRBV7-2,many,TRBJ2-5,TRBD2,TGTGCCAGCAGCCCCAGACTAGCGGGGGGCCCTTCCGCCGACTTC,CASSPRLAGGPSADF
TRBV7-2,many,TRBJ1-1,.,TGTGCCAGCAGCTATACAGCGAACACTGAAGCTTTCTTT,CASSYTANTEAFF
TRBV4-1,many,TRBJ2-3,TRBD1,TGCGCCAGCAGACACACGCCTGGCCGGGACAGGAGCACAGATACGCAGTATTTT,CASRHTPGRDRSTDTQYF
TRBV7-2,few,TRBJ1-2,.,TGTGCCAGCAGCCCGAGGCGGTCGGCCGGTATGAACTATGGCTACACCTTC,CASSPRRSAGMNYGYTF
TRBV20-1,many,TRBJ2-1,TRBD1,TGCAGTGCTAGAGATCCCCTCGGGACAGGGCTTTTTGGGGAGCAGTTCTTC,CSARDPLGTGLFGEQFF
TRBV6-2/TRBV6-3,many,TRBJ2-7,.,TGTGCCAGCTCTCTGGGGAACTACGAGCAGTACTTC,CASSLGNYEQYF
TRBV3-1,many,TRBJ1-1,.,TGTGCCAGCAGCCACGGTGGGGACACTGAAGCTTTCTTT,CASSHGGDTEAFF
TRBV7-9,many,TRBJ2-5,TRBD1,TGTGCCAGCAGCTTAGGACAGGGGGCAACCCAGTACTTC,CASSLGQGATQYF
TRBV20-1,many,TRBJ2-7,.,TGCAGTGCTAGCCGGGACTCCCGGTCCGCCGAGCAGTACTTC,CSASRDSRSAEQYF
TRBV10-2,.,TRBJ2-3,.,TGCGCCAGCAGAGACTGGGGCGGCACAGATACGCAGTATTTT,CASRDWGGTDTQYF
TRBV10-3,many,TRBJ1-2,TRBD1,TGTGCCATCAGTGACCCACTCAGGGGGAACTATGGCTACACCTTC,CAISDPLRGNYGYTF
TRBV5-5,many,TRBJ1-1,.,TGTGCCAGCAGCTTAGTCCGATCGGGCCCGAACACTGAAGCTTTCTTT,CASSLVRSGPNTEAFF
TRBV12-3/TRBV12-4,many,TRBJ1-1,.,TGTGCCAGCAGACCTACGTTGAGGGGGAGGACTGAAGCTTTCTTT,CASRPTLRGRTEAFF
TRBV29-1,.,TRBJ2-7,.,TGCAGAGGAGCCCAGGGTGGCGAGCAGTACTTT,CRGAQGGEQYF
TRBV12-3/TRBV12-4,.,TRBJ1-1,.,TGTGCCAGCAGCCCCGAGGTACAGCGGTCTGAAGCTTTCTTT,CASSPEVQRSEAFF
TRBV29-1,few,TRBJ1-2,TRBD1,TGCAGCGTTGTACAGGGGCCCACTCAGAACTATGGCTACACCTTC,CSVVQGPTQNYGYTF
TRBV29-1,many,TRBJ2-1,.,TGCAGCGGTTCTCGCGCGAGCTCCTACAATGAGCAGTTCTTC,CSGSRASSYNEQFF